This T cell receptor beta chain was retrieved from a study of early stage breast cancer tumors. In the study overall: Around 10-fold was the mean read coverage per sample.

Assay used: immunoSEQ multiplex PCR; TCRdb lists only in-frame clones, some missing. The table shows 9,700 or so clones, with 78% occurring only once. CDR3 length: 16 amino acids. Germline V gene data show CDR1 as ENHRY and CDR2 as SYGVKD. V was clipped by 2 bases and J by 2 bases, with 10 bases between them. This clonotype was obtained from a person aged 35-55 years with breast cancer. This chain uses TRBV10-3 with TRBJ2-6; the D gene could be TRBD1 or TRBD2 (5 bases each). The sequenced sample was normal breast tissue next to the tumor. CDR3 nucleotides: TGTGCCATCAGTGAGGCGAGGGGTACTGGGGCCAACGTCCTGACTTTC. The encoded protein is CAISEARGTGANVLTF.